This T cell receptor (beta chain) was profiled in a study of cytomegalovirus exposure and HLA in healthy donors. The study, taken as a whole, reports: HLA alleles were associated with 15,000 to 20,000 TCR beta sequences in a later analysis at 0.05 false discovery rate.

The CDR3 consists of 13 residues. The V and J ends lost 0 bases and 8 bases respectively, with 13 bases between them. The germline V gene has CDR1 GTSNPN and CDR2 SVGIG (reference sequence). In the case of this clone: What it binds is unknown.

The primer mix had 60 Vbeta and 13 Jbeta primers. This table comes from immunoSEQ multiplex PCR, and its TCRdb copy is limited to in-frame clones, with some not included. The sample holds roughly 190,000 clones, around 75% seen once. The genes are TRBV30 and TRBJ1-2; tentatively, D is TRBD1 (5 bases). Sequenced sample: PBMCs. The TCR sequence derives from a female donor in good health and CMV-seronegative. The CDR3 nucleotides are TGTGCCTGGAGTGTCACAGGAACGAGAGGCTACACCTTC. Translating gives CAWSVTGTRGYTF.